The 32 T cell receptor beta chains in this list originate from one sample, sequenced in a study of blood T cell repertoires in COVID-19. The assay was immunoSEQ multiplex PCR, and TCRdb's table has in-frame clones only and misses some. The sample has around 130,000 clones, about 83% seen once. The source material was PBMCs or T cells enriched from blood (not recorded which). These receptors all come from a woman in her forties or fifties with acute COVID-19.

This chain's CDR3 is CASSQENRLGYGYTF. The CDR3 bases are TGCGCCAGCAGCCAAGAAAACAGGTTAGGCTATGGCTACACCTTC. The chain joins TRBV4-1 to TRBJ1-2; possible D gene TRBD1, 5 bases. CDR3 size: 15 residues. V was clipped by 0 bases and J by 4 bases, with 12 bases between them. Germline assignment: CDR1 MGHRA and CDR2 YSYEKL.

This clone was recorded at least ten times. This chain links TRBV27 with TRBJ2-1; D uncertain. Germline V CDR1 and CDR2: MNHEY, SMNVEV (reference sequence). The CDR3 is 12 amino acids. V was pared by 8 bases and J by 9 bases, with 14 bases between. DNA of the CDR3: TGTGCCAGCTTCCACAGCTCTACTGAGCAGTTCTTC. Protein: CASFHSSTEQFF.

The V gene is TRBV30, the J gene TRBJ1-2; 7 nucleotides line up with TRBD1. CDR3 length: 13 residues. CDR1 and CDR2 from the germline V gene are GTSNPN and SVGIG (reference sequence). The V gene end was trimmed by 2 bases and the J gene end by 8 bases; junction bases not matched to a gene: 8. DNA for the CDR3: TGTGCCTGGAGTACAGATACAGGGGTCGGCTACACCTTC. This encodes CAWSTDTGVGYTF. Full variable domain (rest looked up from reference TRBV30 and TRBJ1-2): SQTIHQWPATLVQPVGSPLSLECTVEGTSNPNLYWYRQAAGRGLQLLFYSVGIGQISSEVPQNLSASRPQDRQFILSSKKLLLSDSGFYLCAWSTDTGVGYTFGSGTRLTVV.

This clone was seen a single time. This chain connects TRBV27 to TRBJ2-7; 7 bases are shared with TRBD1. Germline trimming cut 7 bases from V and 2 bases from J; bases unmatched to any gene: 5. The CDR3 is 13 amino acids. The V gene's germline CDR1 is MNHEY and CDR2 SMNVEV (reference sequence). CDR3: CASKRQGAYEQYF. CDR3 in DNA: TGTGCCAGCAAACGACAGGGTGCCTACGAGCAGTACTTC.

The V gene is TRBV30, the J gene TRBJ1-2; the match to TRBD1 covers 10 bases. Germline V gives CDR1 GTSNPN, CDR2 SVGIG (reference sequence). The CDR3 has 13 residues. Trimming took 5 bases from V and 14 from J; bases not matched to a gene: 14. CDR3 DNA: TGTGCCTGGGACCCTACGGGACAGGGGTCGGTGACCTTC. Translation: CAWDPTGQGSVTF.

The rearrangement joins TRBV29-1 to TRBJ2-3; 11 nucleotides agree with TRBD2. The CDR3 runs to 13 residues. Germline assignment: CDR1 SQVTM and CDR2 ANQGSEA. Trimming took 2 bases from V and 6 from J; bases not matched to a gene: 1. This CDR3 is CSVERLAGDTQYF. The CDR3 nucleotides read TGCAGCGTTGAAAGACTAGCGGGGGATACGCAGTATTTT.

This clone occurred once. As DNA, the CDR3 is TGTGCCAGCAGTATCGAATACAGGGATCAGCCCCAGCATTTT. This gives the protein CASSIEYRDQPQHF. The chain combines TRBV2 with TRBJ1-5, with a possible D match to TRBD1 (6 bases). The CDR3 sequence is 14 residues long. V was trimmed by 5 bases and J by 5 bases, leaving 13 bases between them. Germline lookup yields CDR1 SNHLY and CDR2 FYNNEI.

The chain joins TRBV3-1 (or the pseudogene TRBV3-2) to TRBJ2-7; TRBD2 aligns across 9 bases. Trimming at V came to 3 bases and at J to 7 bases, leaving 4 bases not matched to a gene. Germline V gene data show CDR1 as LGHDT and CDR2 as YNNKEL (reference sequence). CDR3 size: 13 residues. The CDR3 spells CASSQGGRGEQYF. The CDR3 nucleotides read TGTGCCAGCAGCCAGGGCGGGAGGGGTGAGCAGTACTTC.

The chain employs TRBV2 and TRBJ2-5; D might be TRBD2 (6 bases). The V and J ends lost 2 bases and 2 bases respectively, with 9 bases between them. The CDR3 runs to 14 residues. Germline assignment: CDR1 SNHLY and CDR2 FYNNEI. Written as DNA, the CDR3 is TGTGCCAGCAGTGAATTGGCGGGGCAAGAGACCCAGTACTTC. It specifies CASSELAGQETQYF.

Written as DNA, the CDR3 is TGTGCCAGCTCACCCGGACAGGCGAATGAAGCTTTCTTT. Protein product: CASSPGQANEAFF. The chain couples TRBV18 to TRBJ1-1; TRBD1 agrees at 7 bases. V shed 3 bases, J shed 7 bases, and the junction held 5 bases outside the gene matches. The V gene's germline CDR1 is KGHSH and CDR2 LQKENI. This CDR3 is 13 amino acids long.

This clone was found once. The chain links TRBV25-1 to TRBJ1-1; D might be TRBD1 (6 bases). The CDR3 runs to 13 residues. Germline values: CDR1 MGHDK, CDR2 SYGVNS. V lost 5 bases, J lost 5 bases, and 12 bases lay in between. The CDR3 coding sequence is TGTGCCAGCAGTAATACAGGGTGGACTGAAGCTTTCTTT. Amino acid sequence: CASSNTGWTEAFF.

This chain connects TRBV19 to TRBJ1-3, with 8 bases matching TRBD1. The CDR3 totals 15 residues. The V gene end was trimmed by 5 bases and the J gene end by 4 bases; junction bases not matched to a gene: 7. Germline values: CDR1 LNHDA, CDR2 SQIVND (reference sequence). The CDR3 is CASSSTGAPGNTIYF. The CDR3 DNA follows: TGTGCCAGTAGTTCGACAGGGGCGCCGGGAAACACCATATATTTT.

This clone has a count of ten or more. The CDR3 DNA sequence: TGTGCCTGGAGCTCCGGGACAGGGGACGAAAAACTGTTTTTT. Residues: CAWSSGTGDEKLFF. The rearrangement uses TRBV30 and TRBJ1-4; 10 bases are shared with TRBD1. CDR3 length equals 14 residues. Losses at the gene ends were 3 bases for V and 8 bases for J; bases not matched to a gene: 6. From germline, CDR1 is GTSNPN and CDR2 SVGIG (reference sequence).

The chain combines TRBV19 with TRBJ1-5; D not resolved. Germline CDR1 and CDR2: LNHDA and SQIVND (reference sequence). Trimming removed 3 bases at V and 4 bases at J, with 13 bases between. The CDR3 is 15 residues long. In nucleotides, the CDR3 is TGTGCCAGTAGTATCTCGGCCAGGAGGAATCAGCCCCAGCATTTT. Encoded protein: CASSISARRNQPQHF.

This chain joins TRBV6-4 and TRBJ2-5; 12 positions agree with TRBD2. V shed 3 bases and J 7 bases; nucleotides not matched to a gene: 15. The CDR3 consists of 18 residues. In germline, CDR1 is MRHNA, CDR2 SNTAGT. CDR3 sequence: CASSEGKRASGRVGTQYF. The CDR3 DNA reads as TGTGCCAGCAGTGAGGGGAAGAGAGCTAGCGGGAGGGTTGGGACCCAGTACTTC.

The chain links TRBV19 to TRBJ2-6, with 14 bases identical to TRBD2. The CDR3 has 20 amino acids. Germline values: CDR1 LNHDA, CDR2 SQIVND (reference sequence). With 6 bases clipped from V and 0 bases from J, the junction kept 10 bases outside the gene matches. Written as DNA, the CDR3 is TGTGCCAGTAGCACAGGAGGGACTAGCGGGAGTTACTCTGGGGCCAACGTCCTGACTTTC. Encoded protein: CASSTGGTSGSYSGANVLTF.

This clone was seen at least ten times. J is TRBJ1-5 and V is TRBV28; 8 bases align to TRBD1. The germline V gene encodes CDR1 MDHEN and CDR2 SYDVKM. This CDR3 is 18 amino acids long. The V and J ends lost 6 bases and 7 bases, in that order; junction bases with no gene match: 20. The CDR3 region has the DNA TGTGCCAGCAGCCAGATCAGACAGGGGTTGAGATCGAGCCAGCCCCAGCATTTT. Protein: CASSQIRQGLRSSQPQHF.

The J gene is TRBJ2-7, the V gene TRBV20-1, with TRBD1 identical over 8 bases. This CDR3 contains 11 residues. Germline trimming cut 6 bases from V and 5 bases from J; bases unmatched to any gene: 3. Germline CDR1 reads DFQATT; CDR2 reads SNEGSKA (reference sequence). CDR3 in amino acids: CSAAQGDEQYF. The CDR3 region has the DNA TGCAGTGCCGCACAGGGGGACGAGCAGTACTTC.

The chain carries TRBV9 and TRBJ1-1, with D unresolved. V dropped 0 bases and J dropped 2 bases, with 11 bases sitting between them. Germline V lookup: CDR1 SGDLS, CDR2 YYNGEE. The CDR3 length is 15 residues. The CDR3 DNA sequence: TGTGCCAGCAGCGTAGATCTGGGCCGTAACACTGAAGCTTTCTTT. As protein: CASSVDLGRNTEAFF.

V and J are TRBV29-1 and TRBJ1-1; maybe TRBD1 (6 bases). V gave up 5 bases and J gave up 5 bases, with 15 bases separating them. The germline V gene has CDR1 SQVTM and CDR2 ANQGSEA. The CDR3 totals 13 residues. The CDR3 here is CSVQGQLKTEAFF. The CDR3 DNA reads TGCAGCGTTCAAGGACAGCTTAAGACTGAAGCTTTCTTT.

The chain recombines TRBV7-9 with TRBJ2-3; 8 nucleotides match TRBD2. V lost 4 bases to trimming and J lost 2 bases; unmatched junction nucleotides: 8. Germline V gene data show CDR1 as SEHNR and CDR2 as FQNEAQ (reference sequence). The CDR3 sequence is 16 residues long. The DNA for the CDR3 is TGTGCCAGCAGCTCTCGGCGGGAGGAAGTCACAGATACGCAGTATTTT. It yields the protein CASSSRREEVTDTQYF.

The chain joins TRBV24-1 to TRBJ2-7; D gene ambiguous. Germline V lookup: CDR1 KGHDR, CDR2 SFDVKD. The CDR3 runs to 10 residues. Trimming removed 5 bases from V and 6 bases from J, with 4 bases in between. The CDR3 DNA sequence: TGTGCCACCAGTGCGGTCGAGCAGTACTTC. It is translated as CATSAVEQYF.

V usage is TRBV30 and J usage is TRBJ2-2; a weak D match, TRBD1 (6 bases). CDR3 size: 13 residues. Trimming removed 3 bases at V and 4 bases at J, with 9 bases between. The germline CDR1 and CDR2 sequences are GTSNPN and SVGIG (reference sequence). The CDR3 DNA sequence: TGTGCCTGGAGCCAAGGGGGCACCGGGGAGCTGTTTTTT. It encodes CAWSQGGTGELFF.

J is TRBJ1-2 and V is TRBV28; possibly TRBD1 for D (6 bases). The CDR3 runs 14 residues. V shed 3 bases and J shed 3 bases, with 11 bases lying between them. CDR1 and CDR2 from the germline V gene are MDHEN and SYDVKM. The CDR3 is CASSLGQGHYGYTF. The CDR3 DNA reads as TGTGCCAGCAGTTTGGGGCAGGGGCACTATGGCTACACCTTC.

The J gene is TRBJ2-5, the V gene TRBV14, with D perhaps matching TRBD1 (6 bases). Trimming left V 2 bases short and J 5 bases short, with 21 bases between. The germline V gene has CDR1 SGHDN and CDR2 FVKESK. The CDR3 runs to 17 residues. The CDR3 region is CASSQPIKGRGRETQYF. CDR3 bases: TGTGCCAGCAGCCAACCCATAAAGGGCAGGGGTCGGGAGACCCAGTACTTC.

This chain uses TRBV28 with TRBJ2-3; possibly TRBD2 for D (6 bases). The CDR3 runs 15 residues. V lost 7 bases to trimming and J lost 4 bases, with 18 bases between them. The germline gives CDR1 MDHEN, CDR2 SYDVKM. The CDR3 loop reads CASNSRGRRPDTQYF. CDR3 sequence (DNA): TGTGCCAGCAATTCGCGGGGTAGGCGCCCAGATACGCAGTATTTT.

V usage is TRBV5-1 and J usage is TRBJ2-1, with 12 bases fitting TRBD2. Germline CDR1 SGHRS, CDR2 YFSETQ. V shed 0 bases and J 10 bases; nucleotides not matched to a gene: 8. The CDR3 totals 16 residues. Here the CDR3 DNA reads TGCGCCAGCAGCTTGGGACTAGCGGGAGCCGTGACGGAGCAGTTCTTC. Translation: CASSLGLAGAVTEQFF.

This chain joins TRBV2 and TRBJ2-3; 15 positions agree with TRBD2. After removal of 6 bases from V and 4 bases from J, the junction contained 5 bases not matched to a gene. The CDR3 loop spans 16 amino acids. Germline lookup yields CDR1 SNHLY and CDR2 FYNNEI. The CDR3 coding sequence is TGTGCCAGCAGGGTGGGACTAGCGGGAGGATCAGATACGCAGTATTTT. Its protein product is CASRVGLAGGSDTQYF.

This clone occurred a few times. The chain carries TRBV5-6 and TRBJ2-2, with D unclear. CDR1 is SGHDT and CDR2 is YYEEEE in the germline V gene. Trimming left V 2 bases short and J 0 bases short, with 8 bases between. CDR3 length: 15 amino acids. CDR3 amino acids: CASSLIRANTGELFF. The CDR3 bases are TGTGCCAGCAGCTTAATCCGGGCGAACACCGGGGAGCTGTTTTTT.

This chain connects TRBV5-1 to TRBJ1-1; tentatively, D is TRBD1 (6 bases). Trimming stripped 4 bases from V and 0 bases from J, with 25 bases between. CDR3 length: 19 amino acids. Per the germline V gene, CDR1 is SGHRS and CDR2 is YFSETQ. Here the CDR3 reads CASSPVQGGGISVNTEAFF. The DNA for the CDR3 is TGCGCCAGCAGCCCAGTACAGGGTGGGGGAATCTCCGTGAACACTGAAGCTTTCTTT.

The J gene is TRBJ2-1, the V gene TRBV9, with TRBD2 as a possible D gene (5 bases). Between the trimmed V and J ends, which lost 3 bases and 8 bases, there was a span of 15 bases. Germline V gives CDR1 SGDLS, CDR2 YYNGEE. The CDR3 consists of 14 residues. CDR3 DNA sequence: TGTGCCAGCAGCGGAGTGGAGGTTTCGGATGAGCAGTTCTTC. Encoded protein: CASSGVEVSDEQFF.

V usage is TRBV5-1 and J usage is TRBJ2-3; D is uncertain. In germline, CDR1 is SGHRS, CDR2 YFSETQ. This CDR3 comprises 14 residues. Trimming left V 4 bases short and J 2 bases short, with 11 bases between. CDR3 nucleotides: TGCGCCAGCAGCCCCGACAAGTTCACAGATACGCAGTATTTT. Residues: CASSPDKFTDTQYF. The complete variable domain, with remaining parts taken from reference TRBV5-1 and TRBJ2-3, reads KAGVTQTPRYLIKTRGQQVTLSCSPISGHRSVSWYQQTPGQGLQFLFEYFSETQRNKGNFPGRFSGRQFSNSRSEMNVSTLELGDSALYLCASSPDKFTDTQYFGPGTRLTVL.